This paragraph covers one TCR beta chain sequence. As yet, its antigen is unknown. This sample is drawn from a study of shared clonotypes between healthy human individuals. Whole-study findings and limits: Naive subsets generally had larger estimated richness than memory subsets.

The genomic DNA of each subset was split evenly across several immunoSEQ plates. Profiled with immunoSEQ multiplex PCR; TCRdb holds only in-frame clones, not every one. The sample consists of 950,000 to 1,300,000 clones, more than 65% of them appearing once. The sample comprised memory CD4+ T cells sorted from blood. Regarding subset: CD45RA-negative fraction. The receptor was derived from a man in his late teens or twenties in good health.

For the CDR3, the DNA is TGTGCCAGCAGCTGGGGGGGGACAGGGAACGAGCAGTACTTC. It encodes CASSWGGTGNEQYF. J is TRBJ2-7 and V is TRBV7-9; TRBD1 agrees at 9 bases. Germline lookup yields CDR1 SEHNR and CDR2 FQNEAQ (reference sequence). This CDR3 spans 14 amino acids. Losses at the gene ends were 4 bases for V and 5 bases for J; bases not matched to a gene: 6.